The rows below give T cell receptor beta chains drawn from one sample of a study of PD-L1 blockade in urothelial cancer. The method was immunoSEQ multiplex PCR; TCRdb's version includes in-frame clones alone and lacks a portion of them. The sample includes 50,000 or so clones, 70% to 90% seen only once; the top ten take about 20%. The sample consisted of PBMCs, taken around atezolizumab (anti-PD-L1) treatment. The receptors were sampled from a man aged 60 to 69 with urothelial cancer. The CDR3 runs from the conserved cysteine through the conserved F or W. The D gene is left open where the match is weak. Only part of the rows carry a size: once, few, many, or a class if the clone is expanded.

DNA: TGTGCCTGGAGTGGAGGGGACAGGGAGACCCAGTACTTC
CDR3: CAWSGGDRETQYF
D: TRBD1
J: TRBJ2-5
size: -
V: TRBV30

DNA: TGCAGCGTTTTGGCAGGGGATTTCCAAGAGACCCAGTACTTC
CDR3: CSVLAGDFQETQYF
D: -
J: TRBJ2-5
size: once
V: TRBV29-1

DNA: TGTGCCATCAGTGGGGCAAGGACAGGAGACAATCAGCCCCAGCATTTT
CDR3: CAISGARTGDNQPQHF
D: TRBD1
J: TRBJ1-5
size: -
V: TRBV10-3

DNA: TGTGCCAGCAGGAGGGGGGGGACAGGGACCTACGAGCAGTACTTC
CDR3: CASRRGGTGTYEQYF
D: TRBD1
J: TRBJ2-7
size: -
V: TRBV2

DNA: TGTGCCAGCACCTCCCCGGGATCCCGTAATGAAAAACTGTTTTTT
CDR3: CASTSPGSRNEKLFF
D: -
J: TRBJ1-4
size: -
V: TRBV28

DNA: TGTGCCAGTAGTATAACCCAGCGCGAGCAGTACTTC
CDR3: CASSITQREQYF
D: -
J: TRBJ2-7
size: -
V: TRBV19

DNA: TGCGCCAGCAGCCCGCTTGGGGACTCCTCCTCCAAGCAGTATTTT
CDR3: CASSPLGDSSSKQYF
D: -
J: TRBJ2-3
size: -
V: TRBV5-1

DNA: TGTGCCAGCAGCTGGATTCCCGGGACAGGGGGCGGTGAAAAACTGTTTTTT
CDR3: CASSWIPGTGGGEKLFF
D: TRBD1
J: TRBJ1-4
size: -
V: TRBV7-2

DNA: TGCGCCAGCAGCGGCGGGACAGGGGGCACTGAAGCTTTCTTT
CDR3: CASSGGTGGTEAFF
D: TRBD1
J: TRBJ1-1
size: -
V: TRBV5-1

DNA: TGCGCCAGCAGGGCAGCGGGGGGGCGTACCGGGGAGCTGTTTTTT
CDR3: CASRAAGGRTGELFF
D: TRBD2
J: TRBJ2-2
size: -
V: TRBV5-1

DNA: TGTGCCACCAGCAGGCGCCGAGGGCCCTCCACAGATACGCAGTATTTT
CDR3: CATSRRRGPSTDTQYF
D: -
J: TRBJ2-3
size: -
V: TRBV15

DNA: TGTGCCATCAGTGAGCGGCAGGGGTACGAGCAGTACTTC
CDR3: CAISERQGYEQYF
D: -
J: TRBJ2-7
size: -
V: TRBV10-3

DNA: TGTGCCAGCAGTGGGACCGGGACAGGGCCGCCTGAAGCTTTCTTT
CDR3: CASSGTGTGPPEAFF
D: TRBD1
J: TRBJ1-1
size: -
V: TRBV2

DNA: TGTGCCAGCAGATTGGGCCTAGCGGCTCTCACAGATACGCAGTATTTT
CDR3: CASRLGLAALTDTQYF
D: TRBD2
J: TRBJ2-3
size: once
V: TRBV5-4

DNA: TGTGCCAGCAGTTTCCAAGGGACAGAAAACTATGGCTACACCTTC
CDR3: CASSFQGTENYGYTF
D: TRBD1
J: TRBJ1-2
size: -
V: TRBV28

DNA: TGTGCCAGCAGCTGGGGCGGGGGTACCGCAGAGACCCAGTACTTC
CDR3: CASSWGGGTAETQYF
D: TRBD2
J: TRBJ2-5
size: -
V: TRBV5-5

DNA: TGTGCCAGCAGCCTCGACAGGGGGCCCCAGCATTTT
CDR3: CASSLDRGPQHF
D: TRBD1
J: TRBJ1-5
size: few
V: TRBV7-9

DNA: TGTGCCAGCAGCCCAGGGTCAGATACGCAGTATTTT
CDR3: CASSPGSDTQYF
D: -
J: TRBJ2-3
size: -
V: TRBV27

DNA: TGTGCCAGCAGCATAGACAGGGGTTCCTATGGCTACACCTTC
CDR3: CASSIDRGSYGYTF
D: TRBD1
J: TRBJ1-2
size: -
V: TRBV9

DNA: TGTGCCAGCAGTGACTCCCAAACCGGGGAGCTGTTTTTT
CDR3: CASSDSQTGELFF
D: -
J: TRBJ2-2
size: -
V: TRBV6-4

DNA: TGTGCCAGCAGTTACTCGGCACAGGGATGGAACTATGGCTACACCTTC
CDR3: CASSYSAQGWNYGYTF
D: -
J: TRBJ1-2
size: -
V: TRBV6-5

DNA: TGCAGCGTTGCCTTACAGGGACAAATGGCTTTCTTT
CDR3: CSVALQGQMAFF
D: -
J: TRBJ1-1
size: -
V: TRBV29-1

DNA: TGTGCCAGCAGCCTAACTAAACCGGGACTAGTCGATACGCAGTATTTT
CDR3: CASSLTKPGLVDTQYF
D: TRBD2
J: TRBJ2-3
size: -
V: TRBV28

DNA: TGTGCCGGAAGGGGGCTACAAAACTATGGCTACACCTTC
CDR3: CAGRGLQNYGYTF
D: TRBD1
J: TRBJ1-2
size: -
V: TRBV2

DNA: TGTGCCAGCACTTTATCCGACTCGTGGTTTAGCGAGCAGTACTTC
CDR3: CASTLSDSWFSEQYF
D: -
J: TRBJ2-7
size: -
V: TRBV25-1

DNA: TGTGCCAGCAGCTTAACTCCGGGGTTGGACTATGGCTACACCTTC
CDR3: CASSLTPGLDYGYTF
D: -
J: TRBJ1-2
size: -
V: TRBV7-3